This TCR beta chain is from a study of T cell changes during pregnancy in multiple sclerosis. The protocol was immunoSEQ multiplex PCR, while the TCRdb copy is restricted to in-frame clones and leaves out a portion. The sample has 45,000 to 60,000 clones; around nine tenths are singletons. V was pared by 1 base and J by 10 bases, with 5 bases between. CDR3 size: 11 residues. The germline V gene has CDR1 SGHVS and CDR2 FNYEAQ. The sequence was obtained from a female donor with multiple sclerosis, enrolled in a pregnancy study. The chain carries TRBV7-6 and TRBJ2-1; TRBD2 is a possible D gene (5 bases). The sample consisted of CD8+ T cells from peripheral blood mononuclear cells, taken before pregnancy. The CDR3 region has the DNA TGTGCCAGCAGCTTAGGGGAGGAGCAGTTCTTC. Protein product: CASSLGEEQFF.